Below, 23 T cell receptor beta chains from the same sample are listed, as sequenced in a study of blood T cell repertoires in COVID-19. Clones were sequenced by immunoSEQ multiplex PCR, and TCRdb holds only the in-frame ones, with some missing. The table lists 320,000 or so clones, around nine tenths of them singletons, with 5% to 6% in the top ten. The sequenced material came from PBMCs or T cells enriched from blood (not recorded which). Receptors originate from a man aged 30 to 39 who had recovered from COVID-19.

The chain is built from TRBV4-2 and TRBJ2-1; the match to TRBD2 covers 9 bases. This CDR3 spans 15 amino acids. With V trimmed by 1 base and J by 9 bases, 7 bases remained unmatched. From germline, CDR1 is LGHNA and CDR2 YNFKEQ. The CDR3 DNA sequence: TGTGCCAGCAGCCAAGTTCCCCTAGCGGGGAGTGAGCAGTTCTTC. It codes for CASSQVPLAGSEQFF.

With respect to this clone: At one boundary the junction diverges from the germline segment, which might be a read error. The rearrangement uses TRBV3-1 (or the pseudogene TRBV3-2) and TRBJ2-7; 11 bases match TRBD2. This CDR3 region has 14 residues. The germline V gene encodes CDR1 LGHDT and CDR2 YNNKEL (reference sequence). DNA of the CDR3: TGTGCCAGCAGCCAAGTAGGCCTAGCGGGGGGCATCGTCTTC. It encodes CASSQVGLAGGIVF.

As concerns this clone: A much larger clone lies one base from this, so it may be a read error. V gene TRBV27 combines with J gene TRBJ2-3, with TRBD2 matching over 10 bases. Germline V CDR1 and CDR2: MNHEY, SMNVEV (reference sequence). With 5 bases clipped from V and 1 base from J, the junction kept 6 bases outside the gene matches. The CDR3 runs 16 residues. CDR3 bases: TGTGCCAGCAGTCTTACCGGGACTAGCGGCACAGATACGCAGTATTTT. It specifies CASSLTGTSGTDTQYF.

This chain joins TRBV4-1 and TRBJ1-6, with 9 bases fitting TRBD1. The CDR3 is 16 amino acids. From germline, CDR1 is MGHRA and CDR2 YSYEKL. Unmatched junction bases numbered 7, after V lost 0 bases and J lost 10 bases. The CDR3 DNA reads TGCGCCAGCAGCCAAGAGACGGGACAGGGAGGCTCACCCCTCCACTTT. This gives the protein CASSQETGQGGSPLHF.

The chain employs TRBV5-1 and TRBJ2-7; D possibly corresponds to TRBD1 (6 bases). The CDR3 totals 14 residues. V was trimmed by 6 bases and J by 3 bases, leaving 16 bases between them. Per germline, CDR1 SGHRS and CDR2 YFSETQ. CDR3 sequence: CASKWTAGVYEQYF. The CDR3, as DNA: TGCGCCAGCAAATGGACGGCAGGGGTCTACGAGCAGTACTTC.

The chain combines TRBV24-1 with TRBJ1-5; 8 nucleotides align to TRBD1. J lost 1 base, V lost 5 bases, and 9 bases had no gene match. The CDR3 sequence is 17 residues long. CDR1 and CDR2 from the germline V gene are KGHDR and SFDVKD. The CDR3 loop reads CATSGSETGVSNQPQHF. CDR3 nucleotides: TGTGCCACCAGTGGTTCCGAGACAGGGGTCAGCAATCAGCCCCAGCATTTT.

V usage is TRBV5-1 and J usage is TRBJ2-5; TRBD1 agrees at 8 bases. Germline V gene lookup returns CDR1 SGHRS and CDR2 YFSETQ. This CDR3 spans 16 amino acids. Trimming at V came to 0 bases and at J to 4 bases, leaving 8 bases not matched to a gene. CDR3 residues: CASSLGNRGAGETQYF. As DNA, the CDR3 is TGCGCCAGCAGCTTGGGTAACAGGGGGGCAGGAGAGACCCAGTACTTC.

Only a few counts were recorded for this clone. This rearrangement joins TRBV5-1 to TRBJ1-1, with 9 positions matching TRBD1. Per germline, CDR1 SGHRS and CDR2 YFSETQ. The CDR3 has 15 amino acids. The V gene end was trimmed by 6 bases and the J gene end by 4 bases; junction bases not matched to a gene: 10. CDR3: CASTLGTGQVTEAFF. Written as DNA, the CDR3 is TGCGCCAGCACCCTAGGGACAGGGCAGGTCACTGAAGCTTTCTTT.

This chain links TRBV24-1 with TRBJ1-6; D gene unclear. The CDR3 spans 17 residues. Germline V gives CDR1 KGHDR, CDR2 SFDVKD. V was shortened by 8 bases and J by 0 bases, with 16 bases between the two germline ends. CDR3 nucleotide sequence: TGTGCCACCATATCAGGACGGGAAGACTCCTATAATTCACCCCTCCACTTT. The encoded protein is CATISGREDSYNSPLHF.

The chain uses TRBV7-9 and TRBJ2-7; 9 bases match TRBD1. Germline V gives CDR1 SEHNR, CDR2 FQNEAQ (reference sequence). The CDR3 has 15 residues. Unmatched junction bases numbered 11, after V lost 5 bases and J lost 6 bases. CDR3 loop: CASSALGTGKGEQYF. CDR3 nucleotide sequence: TGTGCCAGCAGCGCCCTAGGGACAGGGAAAGGCGAGCAGTACTTC.

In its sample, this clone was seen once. The CDR3 DNA reads TGTGCCAGCAGTGAAGCGGGGGGGGTCAGCTACGAGCAGTACTTC. Protein: CASSEAGGVSYEQYF. The V call is TRBV2, the J call TRBJ2-7, with TRBD2 matching over 7 bases. The V and J ends lost 0 bases and 3 bases, in that order; junction bases with no gene match: 5. Germline lookup yields CDR1 SNHLY and CDR2 FYNNEI. CDR3 length: 15 residues. The complete variable domain, with remaining parts taken from reference TRBV2 and TRBJ2-7, reads EPEVTQTPSHQVTQMGQEVILRCVPISNHLYFYWYRQILGQKVEFLVSFYNNEISEKSEIFDDQFSVERPDGSNFTLKIRSTKLEDSAMYFCASSEAGGVSYEQYFGPGTRLTVT.

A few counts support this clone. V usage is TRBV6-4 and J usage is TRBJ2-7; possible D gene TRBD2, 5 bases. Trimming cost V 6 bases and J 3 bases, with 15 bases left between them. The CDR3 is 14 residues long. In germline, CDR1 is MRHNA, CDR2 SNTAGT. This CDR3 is CASRKEVLIYEQYF. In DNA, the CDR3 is TGTGCCAGCAGAAAGGAGGTCCTGATCTACGAGCAGTACTTC.

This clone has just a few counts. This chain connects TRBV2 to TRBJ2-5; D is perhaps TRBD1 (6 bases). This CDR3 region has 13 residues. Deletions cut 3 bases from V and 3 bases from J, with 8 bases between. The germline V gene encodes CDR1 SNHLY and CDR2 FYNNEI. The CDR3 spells CASSDRGEETQYF. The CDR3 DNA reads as TGTGCCAGCAGTGACAGGGGAGAAGAGACCCAGTACTTC.

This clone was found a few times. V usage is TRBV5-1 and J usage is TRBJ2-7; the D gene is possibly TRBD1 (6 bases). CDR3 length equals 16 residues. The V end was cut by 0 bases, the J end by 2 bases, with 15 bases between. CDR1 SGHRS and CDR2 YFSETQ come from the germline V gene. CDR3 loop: CASSLGLGQRAYEQYF. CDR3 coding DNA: TGCGCCAGCAGCTTGGGTCTAGGACAGCGCGCCTACGAGCAGTACTTC.

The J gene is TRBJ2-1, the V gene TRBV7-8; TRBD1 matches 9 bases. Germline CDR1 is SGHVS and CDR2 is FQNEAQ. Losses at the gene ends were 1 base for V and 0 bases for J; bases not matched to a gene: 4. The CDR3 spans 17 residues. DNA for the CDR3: TGTGCCAGCAGCTTAGTGGGGACAGGGAGCTCCTACAATGAGCAGTTCTTC. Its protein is CASSLVGTGSSYNEQFF.

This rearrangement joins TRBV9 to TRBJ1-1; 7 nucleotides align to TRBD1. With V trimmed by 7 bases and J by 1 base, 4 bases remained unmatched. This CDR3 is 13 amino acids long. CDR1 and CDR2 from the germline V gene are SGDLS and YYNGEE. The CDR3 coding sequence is TGTGCCAGCCAGGGACAGCCGAACACTGAAGCTTTCTTT. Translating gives CASQGQPNTEAFF.

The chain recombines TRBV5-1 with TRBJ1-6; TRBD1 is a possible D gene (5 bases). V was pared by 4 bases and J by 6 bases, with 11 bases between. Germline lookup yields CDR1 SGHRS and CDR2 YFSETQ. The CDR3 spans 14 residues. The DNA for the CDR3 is TGCGCCAGCAGCCAGGAAGGGGCTAATTCACCCCTCCACTTT. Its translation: CASSQEGANSPLHF.

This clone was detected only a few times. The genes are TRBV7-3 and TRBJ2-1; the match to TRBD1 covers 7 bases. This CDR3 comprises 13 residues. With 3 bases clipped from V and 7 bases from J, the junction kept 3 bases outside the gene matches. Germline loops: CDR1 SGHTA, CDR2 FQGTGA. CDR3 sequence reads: CASSLDRTNEQFF. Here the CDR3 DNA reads TGTGCCAGCAGCTTGGACAGGACTAATGAGCAGTTCTTC.

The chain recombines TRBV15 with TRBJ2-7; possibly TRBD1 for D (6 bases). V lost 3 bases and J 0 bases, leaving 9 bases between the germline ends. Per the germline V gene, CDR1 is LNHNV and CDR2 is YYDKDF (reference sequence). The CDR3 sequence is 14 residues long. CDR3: CATSRDRYSYEQYF. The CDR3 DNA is TGTGCCACCAGCAGGGACAGATACTCCTACGAGCAGTACTTC.

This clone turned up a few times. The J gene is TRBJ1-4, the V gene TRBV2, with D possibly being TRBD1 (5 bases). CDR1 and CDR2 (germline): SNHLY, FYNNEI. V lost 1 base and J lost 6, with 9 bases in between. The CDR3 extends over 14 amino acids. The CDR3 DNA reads TGTGCCAGCAGTGAAGAGGGGAGGGATGAAAAACTGTTTTTT. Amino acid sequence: CASSEEGRDEKLFF.

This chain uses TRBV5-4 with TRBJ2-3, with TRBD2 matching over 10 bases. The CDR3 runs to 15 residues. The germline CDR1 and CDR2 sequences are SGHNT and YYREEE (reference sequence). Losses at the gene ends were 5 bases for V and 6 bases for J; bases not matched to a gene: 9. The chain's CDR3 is CASSYPGLAWDTQYF. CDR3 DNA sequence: TGTGCCAGCAGTTACCCGGGACTAGCGTGGGATACGCAGTATTTT.

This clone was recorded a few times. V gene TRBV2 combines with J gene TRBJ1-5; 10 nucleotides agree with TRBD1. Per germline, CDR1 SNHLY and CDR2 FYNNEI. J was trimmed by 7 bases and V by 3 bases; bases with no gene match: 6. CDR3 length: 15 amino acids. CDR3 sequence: CASSDRTGGGQPQHF. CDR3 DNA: TGTGCCAGCAGTGATAGGACAGGGGGAGGACAGCCCCAGCATTTT.

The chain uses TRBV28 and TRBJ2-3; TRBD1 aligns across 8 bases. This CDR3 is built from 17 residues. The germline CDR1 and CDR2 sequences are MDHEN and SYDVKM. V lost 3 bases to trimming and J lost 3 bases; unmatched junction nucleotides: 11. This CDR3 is CASSFPLRDRKTDTQYF. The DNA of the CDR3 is TGTGCCAGCAGTTTCCCCCTTAGGGACAGGAAAACAGATACGCAGTATTTT.